Listed here are 30 T cell receptor beta chains from one sample, sequenced in a study of T cells in Graves' hyperthyroidism and ophthalmopathy. The TCR beta CDR3 regions underwent amplification using RNA transcripts as the source. First-round RT-PCR of the TCR CDR3 relied on the HTBI primer set. TCRdb processed the multiplex PCR reads anew with MiXCR; each CDR3 protein has one entry. Counted here are a few hundred thousand distinct CDR3 sequences, roughly 19% occurring once; the ten biggest clones make up under 45%. Sequences were obtained from blood. These receptors all come from a man aged 50-60 years with Graves' ophthalmopathy.

The sample holds many counts of this clonotype. The chain uses TRBV5-1 and TRBJ1-5; D not resolved. Germline CDR1 and CDR2: SGHRS and YFSETQ. This CDR3 comprises 14 residues. Trimming removed 0 bases from V and 6 bases from J, with 10 bases in between. In DNA form, the CDR3 reads TGCGCCAGCAGCTTGGGGTCAGGAGGTCAGCCCCAGCATTTT. Translated, it gives CASSLGSGGQPQHF.

A few counts support this clonotype. This sequence joins TRBV18 and TRBJ1-1; D gene unclear. Per the germline V gene, CDR1 is KGHSH and CDR2 is LQKENI. V dropped 5 bases and J dropped 10 bases, with 14 bases sitting between them. This CDR3 is built from 12 residues. CDR3 coding DNA: TGTGCCAGCTCAAATCGAGGGAGAGGAGCTTTCTTT. The encoded protein is CASSNRGRGAFF.

This clonotype was found many times. The chain combines TRBV28 with TRBJ1-5, with D perhaps TRBD1 (5 bases). The CDR3 is made up of 15 amino acids. CDR1 and CDR2 (germline): MDHEN, SYDVKM. Trimming cost V 5 bases and J 2 bases, with 13 bases left between them. The CDR3 loop is CASSRWGVGNQPQHF. The CDR3 nucleotides are TGTGCCAGCAGTCGTTGGGGGGTAGGCAATCAGCCCCAGCATTTT.

In its sample, this clonotype was seen a few times. V is TRBV5-8 and J is TRBJ1-2; 7 bases line up with TRBD1. The CDR3 runs to 13 residues. CDR1 and CDR2 from the germline V gene are SGHTS and YDEGEE. V shed 4 bases, J shed 4 bases, and the junction held 4 bases outside the gene matches. CDR3 amino acids: CASSPDRTYGYTF. The CDR3 DNA reads TGTGCCAGCAGCCCGGACAGGACCTATGGCTACACCTTC.

In this sample, this clonotype turned up many times. V usage is TRBV6-1 and J usage is TRBJ2-6, with TRBD1 matching 7 bases. The V gene's germline CDR1 is MNHNS and CDR2 SASEGT. The CDR3 spans 15 residues. Losses at the gene ends were 5 bases for V and 2 bases for J; bases not matched to a gene: 3. This CDR3 reads CASSSQGAGANVLTF. The DNA of the CDR3 is TGTGCCAGCAGTTCTCAGGGGGCTGGGGCCAACGTCCTGACTTTC.

Many counts were recorded for this clonotype. The J gene is TRBJ2-1, the V gene TRBV7-8; D ambiguous. Germline lookup yields CDR1 SGHVS and CDR2 FQNEAQ. The germline V and J ends were trimmed by 5 bases and 6 bases, with 14 bases remaining between them. This CDR3 is built from 14 residues. In nucleotides, the CDR3 is TGTGCCAGCAGCCCGCTTATTGGGCTCAATGAGCAGTTCTTC. Its protein is CASSPLIGLNEQFF.

This clonotype was observed once. This chain's CDR3 is CASSQRQTNSPLHF. CDR3 nucleotides: TGTGCCAGCAGCCAACGTCAGACGAATTCACCCCTCCACTTT. This chain connects TRBV3-1 to TRBJ1-6, with D uncertain. The V end was cut by 2 bases, the J end by 7 bases, with 9 bases between. CDR1 LGHDT and CDR2 YNNKEL come from the germline V gene (reference sequence). CDR3 size: 14 residues.

This clonotype was picked up many times. The gene calls are TRBV5-1 and TRBJ1-5; possibly TRBD1 for D (6 bases). The germline gives CDR1 SGHRS, CDR2 YFSETQ. This CDR3 has 15 amino acids. V was shortened by 4 bases and J by 4 bases, with 15 bases between the two germline ends. This chain's CDR3 is CASSPSGHGNQPQHF. DNA of the CDR3: TGCGCCAGCAGCCCCTCGGGACACGGTAATCAGCCCCAGCATTTT. The full variable domain, completed using reference TRBV5-1 and TRBJ1-5, is KAGVTQTPRYLIKTRGQQVTLSCSPISGHRSVSWYQQTPGQGLQFLFEYFSETQRNKGNFPGRFSGRQFSNSRSEMNVSTLELGDSALYLCASSPSGHGNQPQHFGDGTRLSIL.

The chain uses TRBV19 and TRBJ1-1; perhaps TRBD1 as D (5 bases). The CDR3 runs 13 residues. CDR1 is LNHDA and CDR2 is SQIVND in the germline V gene (reference sequence). The ends were cut back, 5 bases at V and 9 bases at J, with 16 bases in the middle. Here the CDR3 DNA reads TGTGCCAGTAGTCCCGGGGCAGTCTTCCAAGCTTTCTTT. Translation: CASSPGAVFQAFF.

This clonotype came up many times. The chain employs TRBV5-1 and TRBJ2-5; D is uncertain. The V end lost 4 bases, the J end lost 5 bases, and 12 bases lay between the germline ends. The CDR3 has 13 residues. Germline CDR1 reads SGHRS; CDR2 reads YFSETQ. CDR3 bases: TGCGCCAGCAGCCGGAACGGCGTGGAGACCCAGTACTTC. Residues: CASSRNGVETQYF.

This clonotype was recorded at least ten times. The J gene is TRBJ1-2, the V gene TRBV28; D perhaps matches TRBD1 (5 bases). There are 12 residues in the CDR3. The germline V gene has CDR1 MDHEN and CDR2 SYDVKM. The ends were cut back, 6 bases at V and 3 bases at J, with 8 bases in the middle. The CDR3 loop reads CASSPGDYGYTF. The CDR3 DNA sequence: TGTGCCAGCAGCCCGGGGGACTATGGCTACACCTTC.

This clonotype came up a few times. For the CDR3, the DNA is TGTGCCTGGACTCGGGGGGGGGTGGTATCCTACGAGCAGTACTTC. Its translation: CAWTRGGVVSYEQYF. The chain joins TRBV30 to TRBJ2-7; 8 bases are shared with TRBD2. V dropped 4 bases and J dropped 1; count of bases not matched to a gene: 9. This CDR3 has 15 residues. Germline V gene data show CDR1 as GTSNPN and CDR2 as SVGIG (reference sequence).

This clonotype has just a few counts. The V gene is TRBV9, the J gene TRBJ2-7, with 13 bases that match TRBD2. This CDR3 contains 15 residues. V shed 4 bases, J shed 5 bases, and the junction held 6 bases outside the gene matches. The V gene's germline CDR1 is SGDLS and CDR2 YYNGEE. The CDR3 loop reads CASSPGLAGEDEQYF. As DNA, the CDR3 is TGTGCCAGCAGCCCCGGACTAGCGGGAGAAGACGAGCAGTACTTC. The full variable domain, in which reference TRBV9 and TRBJ2-7 provide the parts outside the CDR3, is DSGVTQTPKHLITATGQRVTLRCSPRSGDLSVYWYQQSLDQGLQFLIQYYNGEERAKGNILERFSAQQFPDLHSELNLSSLELGDSALYFCASSPGLAGEDEQYFGPGTRLTVT.

The J gene is TRBJ1-3, the V gene TRBV28, with TRBD1 as a possible D gene (6 bases). CDR1 and CDR2 (germline): MDHEN, SYDVKM. The CDR3 contains 15 residues. The V gene lost 6 bases and the J gene lost 4 bases, with 16 bases spanning the gap. CDR3 in DNA: TGTGCCAGCAGGACGACAGGTAGTGACGGAAACACCATATATTTT. Protein product: CASRTTGSDGNTIYF.

This clonotype was detected only a few times. J is TRBJ2-1 and V is TRBV20-1; 7 bases align to TRBD2. After removal of 0 bases from V and 4 bases from J, the junction contained 9 bases not matched to a gene. The CDR3 spans 16 residues. Germline V gives CDR1 DFQATT, CDR2 SNEGSKA (reference sequence). The CDR3 DNA reads TGCAGTGCTAGAGAACTATCGGCGGGAGCTTACAATGAGCAGTTCTTC. Translating gives CSARELSAGAYNEQFF.

This clonotype was counted ten times or more. The V and J genes are TRBV18 and TRBJ2-3; a possible D gene is TRBD2 (5 bases). Trimming removed 6 bases at V and 4 bases at J, with 14 bases between. CDR1 is KGHSH and CDR2 is LQKENI in the germline V gene. The CDR3 spans 14 residues. The chain's CDR3 is CASSLGNGPDTQYF. The CDR3, as DNA: TGTGCCAGCTCCCTCGGGAACGGCCCAGATACGCAGTATTTT.

This clonotype was observed at least ten times. This sequence joins TRBV28 and TRBJ1-4; 10 nucleotides match TRBD1. Germline V lookup: CDR1 MDHEN, CDR2 SYDVKM. The CDR3 consists of 15 residues. Trimming at V came to 5 bases and at J to 8 bases, leaving 8 bases not matched to a gene. The CDR3 bases are TGTGCCAGCAGTAATCCGGGACAGGGGTCGGAAAAACTGTTTTTT. It codes for CASSNPGQGSEKLFF.

This clonotype was counted between two and nine times. This chain connects TRBV24-1 to TRBJ2-1, with D possibly matching TRBD2 (5 bases). V lost 1 base and J lost 2, with 11 bases in between. CDR1 is KGHDR and CDR2 is SFDVKD in the germline V gene. The CDR3 contains 16 residues. Written as DNA, the CDR3 is TGTGCCACCAGTGATTTCTCGGGGAGACCCTACAATGAGCAGTTCTTC. Translating it yields CATSDFSGRPYNEQFF.

This sequence joins TRBV7-9 and TRBJ2-1; D is unclear. This CDR3 has 15 amino acids. V lost 0 bases, J lost 3 bases, and 9 bases lay in between. Germline V gene sequence: CDR1 SEHNR, CDR2 FQNEAQ (reference sequence). CDR3 coding DNA: TGTGCCAGCAGCTTAGCGTCCATTTTCTACAATGAGCAGTTCTTC. Translation gives CASSLASIFYNEQFF.

This clonotype has just a few counts. V is TRBV5-6 and J is TRBJ1-1; 11 positions match TRBD1. CDR3 length equals 16 residues. The J segment lost 2 bases and the V segment lost 6 bases, leaving 9 bases of the junction unmatched. Germline CDR1 SGHDT, CDR2 YYEEEE. The CDR3 DNA reads as TGTGCCAGCACCCCGGACAGGGGGCACCCTAACACTGAAGCTTTCTTT. Its translation is CASTPDRGHPNTEAFF.

CDR3 in amino acids: CSAREGGSNQPQHF. The CDR3 DNA is TGCAGTGCCAGGGAGGGCGGGAGCAATCAGCCCCAGCATTTT. The chain couples TRBV20-1 to TRBJ1-5; weak D call: TRBD1 (5 bases). From germline, CDR1 is DFQATT and CDR2 SNEGSKA (reference sequence). The CDR3 totals 14 residues. V was shortened by 6 bases and J by 1 base, with 13 bases between the two germline ends.

This chain links TRBV28 with TRBJ2-5; tentative D call: TRBD2 (7 bases). The CDR3 length is 13 residues. Trimming shortened V by 8 bases and J by 6 bases, and 16 bases separated the two germline ends. Germline CDR1 reads MDHEN; CDR2 reads SYDVKM. DNA of the CDR3: TGTGCCAGCGTAATGTCGGGGGGCCAGACCCAGTACTTC. Residues: CASVMSGGQTQYF.

J is TRBJ1-4 and V is TRBV5-1; tentative D call: TRBD1 (6 bases). The CDR3 extends over 14 amino acids. V lost 4 bases to trimming and J lost 8 bases, with 15 bases between them. Germline CDR1 is SGHRS and CDR2 is YFSETQ. The CDR3, as DNA: TGCGCCAGCAGCCTTACAGGGAACGGAGAAAAACTGTTTTTT. Translating it yields CASSLTGNGEKLFF.

V gene TRBV9 combines with J gene TRBJ1-2, with 8 nucleotides matching TRBD1. Germline values: CDR1 SGDLS, CDR2 YYNGEE. The junction had 3 bases not matched to a gene; V was cut back by 0 bases and J by 2 bases. The length of the CDR3 is 15 residues. The DNA of the CDR3 is TGTGCCAGCAGCGTAGGTGGACAGGGCAACTATGGCTACACCTTC. Translation: CASSVGGQGNYGYTF.

This clonotype was recorded many times. The V gene is TRBV5-1, the J gene TRBJ2-3; D not resolved. Looked up from germline, CDR1 is SGHRS and CDR2 is YFSETQ. CDR3 length: 13 residues. Trimming stripped 4 bases from V and 6 bases from J, with 12 bases between. Here the CDR3 reads CASSPVVGDTQYF. In DNA form, the CDR3 reads TGCGCCAGCAGCCCCGTCGTGGGGGATACGCAGTATTTT.

The V call is TRBV19, the J call TRBJ2-2; TRBD1 matches at 9 bases. Germline V gene data show CDR1 as LNHDA and CDR2 as SQIVND (reference sequence). This CDR3 region has 16 residues. Trimming cost V 7 bases and J 4 bases; bases outside gene matches: 10. CDR3 sequence (DNA): TGTGCCAGTACCCCCCGGGACAGGGCGAGCACCGGGGAGCTGTTTTTT. Translated: CASTPRDRASTGELFF.

The rearrangement links TRBV28 to TRBJ1-5, with a weak D call TRBD1 (5 bases). There are 15 residues in the CDR3. V lost 3 bases and J lost 0, with 9 bases in between. The germline V gene has CDR1 MDHEN and CDR2 SYDVKM. The CDR3, as DNA: TGTGCCAGCAGTTTCCAGGGTAATAGCAATCAGCCCCAGCATTTT. Translation: CASSFQGNSNQPQHF. Using reference TRBV28 and TRBJ1-5 for the parts outside the CDR3, the full variable domain is DVKVTQSSRYLVKRTGEKVFLECVQDMDHENMFWYRQDPGLGLRLIYFSYDVKMKEKGDIPEGYSVSREKKERFSLILESASTNQTSMYLCASSFQGNSNQPQHFGDGTRLSIL.

CDR3 residues: CASGREDTQYF. The CDR3 DNA sequence: TGTGCCAGCGGCCGGGAAGATACGCAGTATTTT. This sequence joins TRBV2 and TRBJ2-3; the D gene is possibly TRBD2 (5 bases). This CDR3 is 11 amino acids long. The V gene's germline CDR1 is SNHLY and CDR2 FYNNEI. The ends were cut back, 8 bases at V and 5 bases at J, with 8 bases in the middle.

This clonotype was seen more than once but under ten times. The V and J genes are TRBV10-3 and TRBJ2-5; the D gene is possibly TRBD2 (5 bases). The V end was cut by 0 bases, the J end by 5 bases, with 7 bases between. The CDR3 loop spans 13 amino acids. Looked up from germline, CDR1 is ENHRY and CDR2 is SYGVKD. The chain's CDR3 is CAISESTGETQYF. The CDR3 DNA sequence: TGTGCCATCAGTGAGTCGACGGGGGAGACCCAGTACTTC.

This clonotype was counted ten times or more. This sequence joins TRBV7-6 and TRBJ2-7, with 13 positions matching TRBD2. CDR1 and CDR2 (germline): SGHVS, FNYEAQ. This CDR3 is built from 17 residues. After removal of 1 base from V and 1 base from J, the junction contained 4 bases not matched to a gene. The CDR3 nucleotides are TGTGCCAGCAGCTTAGTAGGGACTAGCGGGGCTTCCTACGAGCAGTACTTC. It is translated as CASSLVGTSGASYEQYF.